The TCR beta chain under discussion was sequenced for a study of shared clonotypes between healthy human individuals. The length of the CDR3 is 14 residues. CDR1 is MDHEN, CDR2 SYDVKM, per germline. V was cut by 8 bases and J by 2 bases, with 13 bases left in between. This clone showed up just a few times. CD45RO-negative, CCR7-selected cells formed the naive CD8 fraction, which excluded terminally differentiated effector memory CD45RA+ cells. TCRdb's table, derived via immunoSEQ multiplex PCR, lists solely in-frame clones and lacks some. The sample yields about 2.1 million clones, more than 85% seen once.

The J gene is TRBJ1-5, the V gene TRBV28; D remains unclear. Material: naive CD8+ T cells from PBMCs. This clonotype was obtained from a man younger than 35 in good health. Some clones in this sample may be carry-over from other donors' samples. CDR3 nucleotide sequence: TGTGCCAGCGGTGACAACTGGGGCAATCAGCCCCAGCATTTT. Translating gives CASGDNWGNQPQHF.